The 29 T cell receptor beta chains in this list originate from one sample, sequenced in a study of blood T cell repertoires in COVID-19 (dated by TCRdb to about 2020). The library was produced with the immunoSEQ multiplex PCR assay. TCRdb holds this immuneACCESS table with in-frame rearrangements only. Some clones are missing; in checked studies, unresolved V genes explain under half, and the rest has no known cause. The sample table holds about 250,000 clones, of which around 90% were seen once. Of the sample, 0.99% is held by the ten largest clones. Sequencing used peripheral blood. These receptor sequences come from a woman aged 40 to 55 who had recovered from COVID-19.

V usage is TRBV2 and J usage is TRBJ2-7; 8 nucleotides align to TRBD1. The CDR3 extends over 12 amino acids. Germline V gene lookup returns CDR1 SNHLY and CDR2 FYNNEI. CDR3 region: CAQGVFPYEQYF. The CDR3 DNA reads as TGTGCACAGGGGGTTTTCCCCTACGAGCAGTACTTC.

The chain employs TRBV10-2 and TRBJ2-3; D remains ambiguous. The V gene's germline CDR1 is WSHSY and CDR2 SAAADI. The CDR3 is 14 amino acids. V lost 5 bases and J 4 bases, leaving 13 bases between the germline ends. CDR3 amino acids: CASSPVARADTQYF. The DNA of the CDR3 is TGCGCCAGCAGTCCGGTAGCCCGCGCAGATACGCAGTATTTT.

This chain connects TRBV24-1 to TRBJ1-1, with D perhaps matching TRBD1 (6 bases). This CDR3 has 14 residues. V lost 7 bases and J 5 bases, leaving 16 bases between the germline ends. CDR1 is KGHDR and CDR2 is SFDVKD in the germline V gene. The CDR3 loop reads CATSRQGPGTEAFF. In nucleotides, the CDR3 is TGTGCCACCAGCCGTCAGGGGCCGGGAACTGAAGCTTTCTTT.

V and J are TRBV29-1 and TRBJ2-2, with no clear D. This CDR3 is built from 11 residues. V gave up 4 bases and J gave up 7 bases, with 7 bases separating them. CDR1 and CDR2 (germline): SQVTM, ANQGSEA. CDR3: CSVAVHGELFF. The DNA for the CDR3 is TGCAGCGTTGCGGTCCACGGGGAGCTGTTTTTT.

This chain links TRBV9 with TRBJ2-3; TRBD1 matches at 8 bases. The germline CDR1 and CDR2 sequences are SGDLS and YYNGEE. The CDR3 runs 14 residues. V lost 0 bases and J lost 3; bases outside the gene matches: 0. The CDR3 DNA follows: TGTGCCAGCAGCGTAGGGACAGGGACAGATACGCAGTATTTT. Its protein is CASSVGTGTDTQYF. The variable domain in full, completed from reference TRBV9 and TRBJ2-3, reads DSGVTQTPKHLITATGQRVTLRCSPRSGDLSVYWYQQSLDQGLQFLIQYYNGEERAKGNILERFSAQQFPDLHSELNLSSLELGDSALYFCASSVGTGTDTQYFGPGTRLTVL.

The chain employs TRBV5-4 and TRBJ1-6; TRBD1 aligns across 9 bases. Germline CDR1 and CDR2: SGHNT and YYREEE (reference sequence). The CDR3 is 18 residues long. Trimming took 0 bases from V and 9 from J; bases not matched to a gene: 13. The CDR3 DNA follows: TGTGCCAGCAGCTTGGGTGGACAGGGGCTCGGCGGGTCTTCACCCCTCCACTTT. Encoded protein: CASSLGGQGLGGSSPLHF.

The chain combines TRBV5-1 with TRBJ2-1; 16 bases map to TRBD2. The germline CDR1 and CDR2 sequences are SGHRS and YFSETQ. Losses at the gene ends were 4 bases for V and 5 bases for J; bases not matched to a gene: 6. The CDR3 totals 17 residues. The CDR3: CASSPGLAGGSDNEQFF. In DNA, the CDR3 is TGCGCCAGCAGCCCGGGACTAGCGGGAGGGAGTGACAATGAGCAGTTCTTC.

This rearrangement joins TRBV30 to TRBJ2-1; D is uncertain. Germline lookup yields CDR1 GTSNPN and CDR2 SVGIG (reference sequence). The CDR3 extends over 13 amino acids. V dropped 0 bases and J dropped 9 bases, with 12 bases sitting between them. The CDR3 DNA sequence: TGTGCCTGGAGTGTAAGTGAGGTGGTTGAGCAGTTCTTC. Protein sequence: CAWSVSEVVEQFF.

In this sample, this clone turned up a few times. The chain combines TRBV14 with TRBJ2-7; D uncertain. Between the trimmed V and J ends, which lost 3 bases and 3 bases, there was a span of 3 bases. The CDR3 sequence is 11 residues long. Germline CDR1 reads SGHDN; CDR2 reads FVKESK. The CDR3 loop reads CASSHSYEQYF. The CDR3 DNA is TGTGCCAGCAGCCACAGCTACGAGCAGTACTTC. The whole variable domain, remainder taken from reference TRBV14 and TRBJ2-7, is EAGVTQFPSHSVIEKGQTVTLRCDPISGHDNLYWYRRVMGKEIKFLLHFVKESKQDESGMPNNRFLAERTGGTYSTLKVQPAELEDSGVYFCASSHSYEQYFGPGTRLTVT.

The chain couples TRBV27 to TRBJ1-2; 7 nucleotides match TRBD1. The germline CDR1 and CDR2 sequences are MNHEY and SMNVEV (reference sequence). The junction had 6 bases not matched to a gene; V was cut back by 6 bases and J by 5 bases. The length of the CDR3 is 13 residues. Here the CDR3 reads CASRQGLDYGYTF. In DNA form, the CDR3 reads TGTGCCAGCAGACAGGGGTTGGATTATGGCTACACCTTC.

The chain uses TRBV6-5 and TRBJ1-2, with 7 bases fitting TRBD1. The CDR3 is 13 amino acids. Trimming at V came to 6 bases and at J to 8 bases, leaving 9 bases not matched to a gene. Per the germline V gene, CDR1 is MNHEY and CDR2 is SVGAGI. For the CDR3, the DNA is TGTGCCAGCAGAGACAGGGTACCCCTGGGCTACACCTTC. It translates to CASRDRVPLGYTF.

This chain links TRBV6-5 with TRBJ1-1; D is uncertain. Germline V lookup: CDR1 MNHEY, CDR2 SVGAGI. This CDR3 region has 14 residues. The V gene lost 7 bases and the J gene lost 0 bases, with 12 bases spanning the gap. The CDR3 region is CASTPTSMNTEAFF. The CDR3 DNA follows: TGTGCCAGCACCCCCACATCCATGAACACTGAAGCTTTCTTT.

This chain joins TRBV6-6 and TRBJ1-2; TRBD1 agrees at 8 bases. The CDR3 loop spans 15 amino acids. Germline-derived CDR1 and CDR2 are MNHNY and SVGAGI (reference sequence). The V and J ends lost 5 bases and 4 bases, in that order; junction bases with no gene match: 9. CDR3 DNA sequence: TGTGCCAGCAGTCTAGTGGACAGGGTTTTCTATGGCTACACCTTC. Translation gives CASSLVDRVFYGYTF.

This clone was recorded only once. The chain has TRBV7-2 and TRBJ1-1; 8 bases fit TRBD1. This CDR3 comprises 15 residues. The germline CDR1 and CDR2 sequences are SGHTA and FQGNSA. Trimming took 5 bases from V and 4 from J; bases not matched to a gene: 9. The DNA of the CDR3 is TGTGCCAGCAGCCCATGGACAGGGTCGAGCACTGAAGCTTTCTTT. Protein sequence: CASSPWTGSSTEAFF.

The chain employs TRBV5-1 and TRBJ2-3; the match to TRBD2 covers 12 bases. V gave up 0 bases and J gave up 6 bases; unmatched junction bases: 2. Germline CDR1 reads SGHRS; CDR2 reads YFSETQ. This CDR3 has 15 residues. The CDR3 region has the DNA TGCGCCAGCAGCTTGGCTAGCGGGAGGGGCGATACGCAGTATTTT. This codes for CASSLASGRGDTQYF.

This clone was detected only once. This chain joins TRBV7-9 and TRBJ2-5; 8 bases are shared with TRBD1. The CDR3 has 16 amino acids. Per germline, CDR1 SEHNR and CDR2 FQNEAQ (reference sequence). With 1 base clipped from V and 5 bases from J, the junction kept 9 bases outside the gene matches. The CDR3 nucleotides are TGTGCCAGCAGCTTAGGTACAGGGGGTTTTTGGGAGACCCAGTACTTC. Amino acids: CASSLGTGGFWETQYF.

This chain connects TRBV4-2 to TRBJ1-2; a weak D match, TRBD1 (6 bases). Trimming cost V 8 bases and J 5 bases, with 21 bases left between them. Per the germline V gene, CDR1 is LGHNA and CDR2 is YNFKEQ. The CDR3 covers 15 residues. CDR3 loop: CASAAESSQGYGYTF. In DNA, the CDR3 is TGTGCCAGCGCCGCGGAGTCGTCCCAGGGGTATGGCTACACCTTC.

The chain is built from TRBV18 and TRBJ2-1, with 10 bases identical to TRBD1. CDR3 length: 15 residues. The germline V gene encodes CDR1 KGHSH and CDR2 LQKENI. V was clipped by 2 bases and J by 6 bases; unmatched bases: 4. CDR3 amino acids: CASSPGTGDLNEQFF. The CDR3, as DNA: TGTGCCAGCTCACCAGGGACAGGGGACCTCAATGAGCAGTTCTTC.

The gene calls are TRBV5-1 and TRBJ1-6; 9 bases agree with TRBD1. The germline V gene encodes CDR1 SGHRS and CDR2 YFSETQ. The CDR3 runs to 16 residues. J was trimmed by 7 bases and V by 4 bases; bases with no gene match: 9. The CDR3 DNA follows: TGCGCCAGCAGCCCCGGGGGACAGGGAACCAATTCACCCCTCCACTTT. Protein product: CASSPGGQGTNSPLHF.

This chain uses TRBV11-3 with TRBJ2-1; tentatively, D is TRBD2 (8 bases). This CDR3 contains 12 residues. The V gene lost 7 bases and the J gene lost 8 bases, with 12 bases spanning the gap. Germline V gives CDR1 SGHNT, CDR2 YENEEA. CDR3 in DNA: TGTGCCAGCACGGGAGGGGGCCATGAGCAGTTCTTC. This translates into CASTGGGHEQFF. Supplemented by reference TRBV11-3 and TRBJ2-1, the full variable domain reads EAGVVQSPRYKIIEKKQPVAFWCNPISGHNTLYWYLQNLGQGPELLIRYENEEAVDDSQLPKDRFSAERLKGVDSTLKIQPAELGDSAVYLCASTGGGHEQFFGPGTRLTVL.

This sequence joins TRBV30 and TRBJ1-3, with D perhaps TRBD1 (5 bases). Trimming left V 0 bases short and J 1 base short, with 7 bases between. The CDR3 contains 14 residues. Per germline, CDR1 GTSNPN and CDR2 SVGIG (reference sequence). CDR3 coding DNA: TGTGCCTGGAGTGTACAGGCTTCTGGAAACACCATATATTTT. It codes for CAWSVQASGNTIYF.

The chain links TRBV6-4 to TRBJ2-1, with TRBD2 matching over 8 bases. The germline V gene has CDR1 MRHNA and CDR2 SNTAGT. The CDR3 has 14 residues. J lost 10 bases, V lost 4 bases, and 9 bases had no gene match. The DNA of the CDR3 is TGTGCCAGCAGTGCCCTTGCGGGGGGAAAGGAGCAGTTCTTC. As protein: CASSALAGGKEQFF.

J is TRBJ2-2 and V is TRBV19; tentative D call: TRBD1 (6 bases). Between the trimmed V and J ends, which lost 9 bases and 5 bases, there was a span of 13 bases. The CDR3 is made up of 13 amino acids. Looked up from germline, CDR1 is LNHDA and CDR2 is SQIVND (reference sequence). CDR3 nucleotide sequence: TGTGCCAGCAGGGGATCCGGGACCGGGGAGCTGTTTTTT. Translation gives CASRGSGTGELFF.

The V gene is TRBV6-5, the J gene TRBJ2-2; no clear D. This CDR3 has 14 amino acids. The germline CDR1 and CDR2 sequences are MNHEY and SVGAGI. Trimming took off 6 bases at V and 4 bases at J, with 12 bases between the two ends. This CDR3 is CASSRGPSTGELFF. In DNA, the CDR3 is TGTGCCAGCAGCCGTGGGCCCTCCACCGGGGAGCTGTTTTTT.

The chain carries TRBV25-1 and TRBJ2-1, with a tentative D call TRBD1 (6 bases). Germline-derived CDR1 and CDR2 are MGHDK and SYGVNS. The germline V and J ends were trimmed by 1 base and 6 bases, with 7 bases remaining between them. The CDR3 contains 13 residues. CDR3 loop: CASSESRGNEQFF. DNA for the CDR3: TGTGCCAGCAGTGAATCCAGGGGCAATGAGCAGTTCTTC.

The chain joins TRBV2 to TRBJ2-7; 7 positions agree with TRBD1. The CDR3 spans 14 residues. From germline, CDR1 is SNHLY and CDR2 FYNNEI. After removal of 4 bases from V and 2 bases from J, the junction contained 5 bases not matched to a gene. The CDR3 region is CASSVWTGTYEQYV. In nucleotides, the CDR3 is TGTGCCAGCAGTGTGTGGACAGGCACCTACGAGCAGTACGTC.

The gene calls are TRBV4-1 and TRBJ2-7; 7 positions agree with TRBD1. The CDR3 contains 14 residues. Looked up from germline, CDR1 is MGHRA and CDR2 is YSYEKL. V was clipped by 1 base and J by 2 bases; unmatched bases: 2. CDR3 nucleotides: TGCGCCAGCAGCCAAGGGGACAGCACCTACGAGCAGTACTTC. Translating it yields CASSQGDSTYEQYF.

This clone was counted only a few times. The V call is TRBV18, the J call TRBJ1-1; D not certain. V dropped 6 bases and J dropped 1 base, with 15 bases sitting between them. The CDR3 covers 15 residues. Germline values: CDR1 KGHSH, CDR2 LQKENI. The CDR3 spells CASSPLQEANTEAFF. DNA for the CDR3: TGTGCCAGCTCGCCCCTGCAGGAAGCGAACACTGAAGCTTTCTTT.

The rearrangement uses TRBV6-5 and TRBJ1-2; possible D gene TRBD1, 5 bases. CDR3 length: 15 residues. From germline, CDR1 is MNHEY and CDR2 SVGAGI. V gave up 6 bases and J gave up 2 bases, with 16 bases separating them. This CDR3 reads CASSPNTGGNYGYTF. Here the CDR3 DNA reads TGTGCCAGCAGCCCAAACACGGGGGGAAACTATGGCTACACCTTC.